The 26 T cell receptor beta chains below all came from one sample that was sequenced in a study of T cell repertoires in cytomegalovirus infection. From the reads, TCRdb called clonotypes with MiXCR, one entry per CDR3 protein. The sample has hundreds of thousands of distinct CDR3 sequences, 24% seen once. The sample taken for sequencing was CD8+ T cells from PBMCs. The receptors derive from a human donor in good health (CMV status not recorded). Some clones in this sample may be carry-over from other donors' samples.

This clonotype has more than one count but fewer than ten. V gene TRBV20-1 combines with J gene TRBJ2-5; no clear D gene. Germline V gene lookup returns CDR1 DFQATT and CDR2 SNEGSKA (reference sequence). This CDR3 region has 13 residues. Trimming stripped 5 bases from V and 1 base from J, with 11 bases between. CDR3 sequence: CSASWALQETQYF. The CDR3 DNA sequence: TGCAGTGCTTCCTGGGCACTCCAAGAGACCCAGTACTTC.

V gene TRBV5-5 combines with J gene TRBJ2-2; no reliable D call. CDR1 SGHKS and CDR2 YYEKEE come from the germline V gene (reference sequence). This CDR3 has 16 residues. V gave up 2 bases and J gave up 0 bases, with 11 bases separating them. CDR3 residues: CASSLGVFPNTGELFF. CDR3 coding DNA: TGTGCCAGCAGCTTAGGAGTTTTTCCGAACACCGGGGAGCTGTTTTTT.

V and J are TRBV5-1 and TRBJ2-3, with D perhaps matching TRBD2 (6 bases). The CDR3 spans 15 residues. Germline V gene sequence: CDR1 SGHRS, CDR2 YFSETQ. Trimming took 0 bases from V and 0 from J, leaving 8 bases between them. DNA for the CDR3: TGCGCCAGCAGCTTGGGACTAGTCAGCACAGATACGCAGTATTTT. Translation gives CASSLGLVSTDTQYF.

The chain uses TRBV7-9 and TRBJ2-3, with no clear D. V shed 4 bases and J shed 1 base, with 9 bases lying between them. Germline lookup yields CDR1 SEHNR and CDR2 FQNEAQ (reference sequence). The CDR3 extends over 14 amino acids. The CDR3 nucleotides read TGTGCCAGCAGCTCCTGCGACCGCACAGATACGCAGTATTTT. Its translation is CASSSCDRTDTQYF. Full variable domain (outside the CDR3, taken from reference TRBV7-9 and TRBJ2-3): DTGVSQNPRHKITKRGQNVTFRCDPISEHNRLYWYRQTLGQGPEFLTYFQNEAQLEKSRLLSDRFSAERPKGSFSTLEIQRTEQGDSAMYLCASSSCDRTDTQYFGPGTRLTVL.

Of note for this clonotype: The junction differs from germline at one of its ends, possibly a read error. V gene TRBV7-9 combines with J gene TRBJ2-1; perhaps D is TRBD1 or TRBD2 (5 bases each). The CDR3 extends over 15 amino acids. Germline CDR1 reads SEHNR; CDR2 reads FQNEAQ (reference sequence). The CDR3, as DNA: TGTGCCAGCAGCTTAACAACGGGGACCTATAATGAGCAGTTCTTC. This encodes CASSLTTGTYNEQFF.

Many counts were recorded for this clonotype. The chain employs TRBV12-3 or TRBV12-4 and TRBJ2-7; no firm D call. Deletions cut 1 base from V and 6 bases from J, with 10 bases between. There are 13 residues in the CDR3. The chain's CDR3 is CASSLGVGTEQYV. The CDR3 bases are TGTGCCAGCAGTTTAGGGGTCGGCACCGAGCAGTACGTC.

This clonotype was counted between two and nine times. This chain uses TRBV6-6 with TRBJ2-5; the match to TRBD2 covers 11 bases. With 5 bases clipped from V and 3 bases from J, the junction kept 5 bases outside the gene matches. This CDR3 spans 15 amino acids. Germline lookup yields CDR1 MNHNY and CDR2 SVGAGI (reference sequence). The CDR3 is CASSPGLAVEETQYF. CDR3 coding DNA: TGTGCCAGCAGTCCGGGACTAGCGGTAGAAGAGACCCAGTACTTC.

This clonotype appeared a few times. The rearrangement uses TRBV28 and TRBJ2-5; possibly TRBD1 or TRBD2 for D (6 bases each). V dropped 8 bases and J dropped 5 bases, with 21 bases sitting between them. The germline CDR1 and CDR2 sequences are MDHEN and SYDVKM. The CDR3 covers 15 residues. CDR3: CASRPGPTGRETQYF. CDR3 nucleotide sequence: TGTGCCAGCCGACCCGGACCCACAGGGAGGGAGACCCAGTACTTC.

The chain joins TRBV5-6 to TRBJ1-1; 9 bases map to TRBD1. Trimming cost V 0 bases and J 1 base; bases outside gene matches: 13. The CDR3 has 19 residues. The germline CDR1 and CDR2 sequences are SGHDT and YYEEEE. CDR3 coding DNA: TGTGCCAGCAGCTTGGGAGTCGTTACAGGGGGCGCCAGGAACACTGAAGCTTTCTTT. Residues: CASSLGVVTGGARNTEAFF.

This sequence joins TRBV6-2 or TRBV6-3 and TRBJ2-1; 14 bases are a match to TRBD2. CDR3 length equals 17 residues. Germline trimming cut 5 bases from V and 4 bases from J; bases unmatched to any gene: 7. Germline V gene sequence: CDR1 MNHEY, CDR2 SVGEGT. This CDR3 is CASSQRTSGGPYNEQFF. In DNA form, the CDR3 reads TGTGCCAGCAGTCAGCGGACTAGCGGGGGGCCGTACAATGAGCAGTTCTTC.

Only a few counts were recorded for this clonotype. The chain links TRBV6-5 to TRBJ1-1, with D maybe TRBD1 (6 bases). The V end was cut by 0 bases, the J end by 4 bases, with 12 bases between. The germline V gene has CDR1 MNHEY and CDR2 SVGAGI. This CDR3 contains 15 residues. The CDR3 nucleotides are TGTGCCAGCAGTTACTCGATGTCGGGGGCCACTGAAGCTTTCTTT. Translation: CASSYSMSGATEAFF.

This chain uses TRBV6-2 or TRBV6-3 with TRBJ2-7, with D maybe TRBD2 (6 bases). The CDR3 runs to 13 residues. Germline CDR1 reads MNHEY; CDR2 reads SVGEGT. Deletions cut 6 bases from V and 3 bases from J, with 12 bases between. The CDR3 region has the DNA TGTGCCAGCAGGGACTATGGAGTCTACGAGCAGTACGTC. This codes for CASRDYGVYEQYV.

Comment on this clonotype: This CDR3 is missing its conserved last phenylalanine or tryptophan, likely due to a read error. The chain joins TRBV29-1 to TRBJ2-3; D ambiguous. The V and J ends lost 2 bases and 6 bases respectively, with 12 bases between them. CDR1 and CDR2 from the germline V gene are SQVTM and ANQGSEA. The length of the CDR3 is 13 residues. In DNA form, the CDR3 reads TGCAGCGTTGAAAGCCAGCAACGGGATACGCAGTATTAT. It codes for CSVESQQRDTQYY.

This clonotype was seen repeatedly, ten times or more. V gene TRBV6-7 combines with J gene TRBJ2-7; maybe TRBD2 (5 bases). TRBV6-7 has ORF status, its function being uncertain. This CDR3 has 18 amino acids. The germline V and J ends were trimmed by 2 bases and 3 bases, with 23 bases remaining between them. The CDR3 sequence: CASSYIDGGQILFYEQYV. Here the CDR3 DNA reads TGTGCCAGCAGTTACATAGATGGAGGTCAAATCCTTTTCTACGAGCAGTACGTC.

This clonotype was counted at least ten times. The chain has TRBV7-2 and TRBJ2-7; 8 bases are a match to TRBD2. This CDR3 region has 17 residues. Trimming at V came to 1 base and at J to 5 bases, leaving 13 bases not matched to a gene. Germline V lookup: CDR1 SGHTA, CDR2 FQGNSA. The CDR3 reads CASSLESGGALFHEQYF. The DNA of the CDR3 is TGTGCCAGCAGCTTAGAATCCGGGGGGGCCTTGTTTCACGAGCAGTACTTC.

The chain couples TRBV25-1 to TRBJ1-2; 11 bases align to TRBD1. Trimming removed 1 base from V and 4 bases from J; junction bases left unmatched: 11. The CDR3 contains 18 residues. Germline values: CDR1 MGHDK, CDR2 SYGVNS. CDR3 bases: TGTGCCAGCAGTGAATTCTTCGGACAGGGGGCAATAGGCTATGGCTACACCTTC. This codes for CASSEFFGQGAIGYGYTF.

This clonotype was seen more than once but under ten times. The rearrangement uses TRBV7-3 and TRBJ2-1, with D perhaps TRBD1 (5 bases). The V end lost 4 bases, the J end lost 10 bases, and 14 bases lay between the germline ends. The CDR3 totals 13 residues. The germline CDR1 and CDR2 sequences are SGHTA and FQGTGA. Here the CDR3 DNA reads TGTGCCAGCAGCTCCCTTGGGGCGCGAGAGCAGTTCTTC. Its translation is CASSSLGAREQFF.

V gene TRBV7-8 combines with J gene TRBJ2-7; D uncertain. V lost 4 bases to trimming and J lost 7 bases, with 11 bases between them. Germline V CDR1 and CDR2: SGHVS, FQNEAQ. This CDR3 spans 12 amino acids. CDR3 in DNA: TGTGCCAGCAGCTCGAGCCGGTGGGAGCAGTACTTC. Its translation: CASSSSRWEQYF.

Many counts were recorded for this clonotype. The chain recombines TRBV10-3 with TRBJ1-1; 8 nucleotides line up with TRBD1. CDR3 length: 15 amino acids. Germline V lookup: CDR1 ENHRY, CDR2 SYGVKD. After removal of 6 bases from V and 4 bases from J, the junction contained 10 bases not matched to a gene. CDR3 sequence reads: CAIRTYDRGGTEAFF. CDR3 nucleotides: TGTGCCATCAGAACCTATGACAGGGGTGGCACTGAAGCTTTCTTT.

This clonotype came up many times. V and J are TRBV7-9 and TRBJ1-1, with 8 bases aligning to TRBD1. This CDR3 spans 16 amino acids. The V and J ends lost 5 bases and 0 bases, in that order; junction bases with no gene match: 8. Germline CDR1 is SEHNR and CDR2 is FQNEAQ (reference sequence). CDR3 loop: CASSTEAGGLNTEAFF. The CDR3 region has the DNA TGTGCCAGCAGCACAGAAGCAGGGGGCCTGAACACTGAAGCTTTCTTT.

This clonotype was counted at least ten times. The gene calls are TRBV11-2 and TRBJ1-1; 9 positions match TRBD1. With V trimmed by 5 bases and J by 1 base, 17 bases remained unmatched. Per germline, CDR1 SGHAT and CDR2 FQNNGV. CDR3 length: 19 amino acids. CDR3: CASSLFIPRDRVGNTEAFF. DNA for the CDR3: TGTGCCAGCAGCCTATTCATTCCCCGGGACAGGGTAGGGAACACTGAAGCTTTCTTT. Based on the CDR3 plus reference TRBV11-2 and TRBJ1-1, the full variable domain is EAGVAQSPRYKIIEKRQSVAFWCNPISGHATLYWYQQILGQGPKLLIQFQNNGVVDDSQLPKDRFSAERLKGVDSTLKIQPAKLEDSAVYLCASSLFIPRDRVGNTEAFFGQGTRLTVV.

This clonotype was seen ten or more times. This chain joins TRBV28 and TRBJ1-6; 9 nucleotides align to TRBD1. Germline loops: CDR1 MDHEN, CDR2 SYDVKM. This CDR3 is 14 amino acids long. The ends lost 7 bases at V and 10 bases at J; junction bases unmatched: 8. CDR3 DNA: TGTGCCAGCATAAACAGGGGGCTAGGGTCACCCCTCCACTTT. Its protein is CASINRGLGSPLHF.

Written as DNA, the CDR3 is TGTGCCAGCAGTCCACGCCGACGCGGGACTAACAATGAGCAGTTCTTC. Protein sequence: CASSPRRRGTNNEQFF. The V gene is TRBV12-3 or TRBV12-4, the J gene TRBJ2-1; 7 bases line up with TRBD2. The length of the CDR3 is 16 residues. With 5 bases clipped from V and 5 bases from J, the junction kept 12 bases outside the gene matches.

This clonotype was seen a few times. The J gene is TRBJ2-7, the V gene TRBV11-2; no clear D gene. Germline V gene sequence: CDR1 SGHAT, CDR2 FQNNGV. The CDR3 has 13 amino acids. V was trimmed by 5 bases and J by 6 bases, leaving 14 bases between them. The CDR3 DNA sequence: TGTGCCAGCAGCAAAATGTCCAGTTCCGAGCAGTACGTC. Protein sequence: CASSKMSSSEQYV.

This clonotype was counted at least ten times. The CDR3, as DNA: TGTGCCAGCACCAAAGGCACAGAGAGCTTACTAACCTTTGGCTACACCTTC. Amino acid sequence: CASTKGTESLLTFGYTF. This sequence joins TRBV6-5 and TRBJ1-2; no definite D call. The V end lost 7 bases, the J end lost 7 bases, and 28 bases lay between the germline ends. CDR1 and CDR2 from the germline V gene are MNHEY and SVGAGI. The CDR3 contains 17 residues.

This clonotype has at least ten counts. V gene TRBV7-2 combines with J gene TRBJ2-7, with 9 bases lining up with TRBD1. The J segment lost 2 bases and the V segment lost 5 bases, leaving 10 bases of the junction unmatched. From germline, CDR1 is SGHTA and CDR2 FQGNSA. The length of the CDR3 is 16 residues. CDR3: CASSNQGQGLPYEQYV. The CDR3 nucleotides are TGTGCCAGCAGCAACCAGGGACAGGGCCTCCCCTACGAGCAGTACGTC.